Each of the 20 T cell receptor beta chains below was sequenced from the same sample in a study of type 1 regulatory T cells. The antigens of these receptors remain unknown. From the reads, TCRdb called clonotypes with MiXCR, one entry per CDR3 protein. Here the sample spans more than 50,000 distinct CDR3 sequences, roughly two thirds being singletons. The sequencing input was cultured non-Tr1 T cells, either the whole culture or a sorted T cell fraction (not recorded which). These receptors all come from a human donor in good health.

The chain has TRBV6-1 and TRBJ2-7; D ambiguous. V dropped 0 bases and J dropped 6 bases, with 12 bases sitting between them. The CDR3 consists of 14 residues. Germline values: CDR1 MNHNS, CDR2 SASEGT. This chain's CDR3 is CASSEAGRGSEQYF. The CDR3 DNA reads TGTGCCAGCAGTGAAGCGGGTCGAGGATCCGAGCAGTACTTC.

J is TRBJ2-2 and V is TRBV28; 11 bases map to TRBD1. The V segment lost 2 bases and the J segment 4 bases; nucleotides outside the gene matches: 18. The germline gives CDR1 MDHEN, CDR2 SYDVKM. The CDR3 consists of 21 residues. Here the CDR3 reads CASSLKGSWTGGLIGTGELFF. The DNA of the CDR3 is TGTGCCAGCAGTTTAAAGGGTTCATGGACAGGGGGCCTGATAGGCACCGGGGAGCTGTTTTTT.

V and J are TRBV3-1 and TRBJ1-2; D remains ambiguous. V lost 5 bases and J 8 bases, leaving 12 bases between the germline ends. This CDR3 is built from 12 residues. The germline CDR1 and CDR2 sequences are LGHDT and YNNKEL (reference sequence). DNA for the CDR3: TGTGCCAGCAGCTCTGCTGGAAGGGGCTACACCTTC. It specifies CASSSAGRGYTF.

This chain connects TRBV5-1 to TRBJ2-3; TRBD1 or TRBD2 may be the D gene (5 bases each). The CDR3 runs to 16 residues. The V end was cut by 4 bases, the J end by 0 bases, with 15 bases between. CDR1 and CDR2 from the germline V gene are SGHRS and YFSETQ. The CDR3 is CASSGVGATSTDTQYF. In nucleotides, the CDR3 is TGCGCCAGCAGCGGAGTCGGGGCCACAAGCACAGATACGCAGTATTTT.

This chain uses TRBV20-1 with TRBJ2-2, with D perhaps TRBD2 (6 bases). The CDR3 covers 15 residues. The germline V gene encodes CDR1 DFQATT and CDR2 SNEGSKA (reference sequence). Deletions cut 6 bases from V and 6 bases from J, with 20 bases between. In nucleotides, the CDR3 is TGCAGTGCCCCAAAGGCGGGACGTTTATCCGGGGAGCTGTTTTTT. Translated: CSAPKAGRLSGELFF.

This clonotype was found once. Germline is not matched at one junction end, which may reflect a read error. The chain carries TRBV19 and TRBJ1-5; D is perhaps TRBD1 (5 bases). The CDR3 spans 15 residues. Germline V gene data show CDR1 as LNHDA and CDR2 as SQIVND (reference sequence). The DNA for the CDR3 is TGTGCCAGTAGCAGTTGGACACCGCCCAATCCGCCCCAGCATTTT. Translated, it gives CASSSWTPPNPPQHF.

The sample holds a few counts of this clonotype. The V call is TRBV20-1, the J call TRBJ2-5; 7 bases align to TRBD1. The CDR3 runs to 14 residues. V lost 1 base, J lost 2 bases, and 4 bases stayed unmatched. CDR1 is DFQATT and CDR2 is SNEGSKA in the germline V gene (reference sequence). CDR3 in DNA: TGCAGTGCTAGAGGGGACAGCCAACAAGAGACCCAGTACTTC. The encoded protein is CSARGDSQQETQYF.

V is TRBV7-8 and J is TRBJ2-5; 11 bases agree with TRBD2. Germline V gene data show CDR1 as SGHVS and CDR2 as FQNEAQ. This CDR3 contains 20 residues. The V gene end was trimmed by 5 bases and the J gene end by 4 bases; junction bases not matched to a gene: 21. CDR3 in amino acids: CASSPVILAGGRVGRETQYF. In DNA, the CDR3 is TGTGCCAGCAGCCCTGTTATTCTAGCGGGAGGCCGAGTGGGCCGAGAGACCCAGTACTTC. The variable domain in full, with the rest retrieved from reference TRBV7-8 and TRBJ2-5, is GAGVSQSPRYKVAKRGQDVALRCDPISGHVSLFWYQQALGQGPEFLTYFQNEAQLDKSGLPSDRFFAERPEGSVSTLKIQRTQQEDSAVYLCASSPVILAGGRVGRETQYFGPGTRLLVL.

The chain joins TRBV5-4 to TRBJ1-2; 7 bases agree with TRBD1. The germline V gene has CDR1 SGHNT and CDR2 YYREEE (reference sequence). Trimming removed 3 bases from V and 5 bases from J; junction bases left unmatched: 1. CDR3 length: 12 residues. In DNA, the CDR3 is TGTGCCAGCAGCTCGGGACAGTATGGCTACACCTTC. It specifies CASSSGQYGYTF. The variable domain in full, with the rest retrieved from reference TRBV5-4 and TRBJ1-2, is ETGVTQSPTHLIKTRGQQVTLRCSSQSGHNTVSWYQQALGQGPQFIFQYYREEENGRGNFPPRFSGLQFPNYSSELNVNALELDDSALYLCASSSGQYGYTFGSGTRLTVV.

Turning to this clonotype: One end of the junction does not line up with germline, which may come from a read error. The chain recombines TRBV2 with TRBJ2-2; TRBD1 or TRBD2 may be the D gene (6 bases each). Looked up from germline, CDR1 is SNHLY and CDR2 is FYNNEI. This CDR3 spans 15 amino acids. Here the CDR3 DNA reads TGTGCCAGCAGTGGGAGGGGGATCAACACCGGGGGGCTGTTTTTT. Its translation is CASSGRGINTGGLFF. Full variable domain (outside the CDR3, taken from reference TRBV2 and TRBJ2-2): EPEVTQTPSHQVTQMGQEVILRCVPISNHLYFYWYRQILGQKVEFLVSFYNNEISEKSEIFDDQFSVERPDGSNFTLKIRSTKLEDSAMYFCASSGRGINTGGLFFGEGSRLTVL.

The chain has TRBV4-3 and TRBJ2-2; 11 nucleotides align to TRBD2. This CDR3 is 16 amino acids long. In germline, CDR1 is LGHNA, CDR2 YSLEER. V trimming: 0 bases; J trimming: 7 bases; junction bases outside the gene matches: 4. CDR3 DNA: TGCGCCAGCAGCCAAGAACTAGCGGGAGTCGGCGGGGAGCTGTTTTTT. Protein product: CASSQELAGVGGELFF.

This clonotype showed up just once. One end of the junction varies from germline; a read error may be responsible. The gene calls are TRBV7-2 and TRBJ1-6; D ambiguous. Per germline, CDR1 SGHTA and CDR2 FQGNSA. The CDR3 spans 13 residues. The DNA of the CDR3 is TGCGCCAGCAGAATAAACCCTAATTCACCCCTCCACTTT. Its translation: CASRINPNSPLHF. The whole variable domain, remainder taken from reference TRBV7-2 and TRBJ1-6, is GAGVSQSPSNKVTEKGKDVELRCDPISGHTALYWYRQSLGQGLEFLIYFQGNSAPDKSGLPSDRFSAERTGGSVSTLTIQRTQQEDSAVYLCASRINPNSPLHFGNGTRLTVT.

The chain is built from TRBV10-3 and TRBJ2-5, with TRBD1 matching over 8 bases. The CDR3 loop spans 16 amino acids. Germline V gives CDR1 ENHRY, CDR2 SYGVKD. V trimming: 7 bases; J trimming: 2 bases; junction bases outside the gene matches: 12. The CDR3 coding sequence is TGTGCCATCAAAGGGGCAGGGGGCGTAGAACAAGAGACCCAGTACTTC. Protein sequence: CAIKGAGGVEQETQYF.

This clonotype was observed a handful of times. The rearrangement links TRBV5-6 to TRBJ2-1; tentatively, D is TRBD2 (5 bases). Trimming took off 4 bases at V and 6 bases at J, with 11 bases between the two ends. This CDR3 is built from 13 residues. Germline V gives CDR1 SGHDT, CDR2 YYEEEE. Here the CDR3 reads CASSPVRGNEQFF. In nucleotides, the CDR3 is TGTGCCAGCAGCCCCGTTCGGGGCAATGAGCAGTTCTTC.

This clonotype has only a few counts. Mismatch with germline at one junction end may stem from a read error. The CDR3 sequence is CASSLVGRNSLRDF. In DNA, the CDR3 is TGTGCCAGCAGCTTAGTGGGGCGGAACAGCCTCCGTGACTTC. The chain couples TRBV7-8 to TRBJ2-4; tentative D call: TRBD1 (5 bases). The CDR3 runs 14 residues. CDR1 is SGHVS, CDR2 FQNEAQ, per germline.

This clonotype came up once. This chain uses TRBV7-8 with TRBJ2-1; TRBD2 matches 9 bases. Germline values: CDR1 SGHVS, CDR2 FQNEAQ. Losses at the gene ends were 3 bases for V and 2 bases for J; bases not matched to a gene: 5. This CDR3 contains 16 residues. The CDR3 region has the DNA TGTGCCAGCAGCTTCTTAGCGGGAGTCACCTACAATGAGCAGTTCTTC. Amino acids: CASSFLAGVTYNEQFF.

This chain links TRBV4-2 with TRBJ2-3, with no clear D. The germline V and J ends were trimmed by 4 bases and 6 bases, with 14 bases remaining between them. The CDR3 runs 14 residues. CDR1 LGHNA and CDR2 YNFKEQ come from the germline V gene. The CDR3 nucleotides are TGTGCCAGCAGCCCCGGCAGGTTCGACGATACGCAGTATTTT. It is translated as CASSPGRFDDTQYF.

The chain is built from TRBV24-1 and TRBJ2-1, with D tentatively TRBD1 (6 bases). V dropped 1 base and J dropped 9 bases, with 9 bases sitting between them. Germline V gives CDR1 KGHDR, CDR2 SFDVKD. The CDR3 extends over 13 amino acids. The CDR3 DNA sequence: TGTGCCACCAGTGATTTCCAGGGGTTTGAGCAGTTCTTC. This sequence encodes CATSDFQGFEQFF.

This clonotype was counted only a few times. The chain links TRBV7-2 to TRBJ2-7, with 8 nucleotides matching TRBD2. This CDR3 spans 15 amino acids. V lost 5 bases to trimming and J lost 6 bases; unmatched junction nucleotides: 12. Germline loops: CDR1 SGHTA, CDR2 FQGNSA. CDR3 DNA: TGTGCCAGCAGCCCCCAGCGGGAGAGAATCGGCGAGCAGTACTTC. Its protein product is CASSPQRERIGEQYF.

The chain is built from TRBV3-1 and TRBJ2-5; 11 positions match TRBD2. Germline CDR1 LGHDT, CDR2 YNNKEL (reference sequence). CDR3 size: 17 residues. J was trimmed by 5 bases and V by 0 bases; bases with no gene match: 8. The CDR3 DNA is TGTGCCAGCAGCCAAGATGTAGCGGGAGGGCCGTACGAGACCCAGTACTTC. Protein: CASSQDVAGGPYETQYF.